The 3 T cell receptor beta chains below were found in one sample sequenced in a study of blood T cell repertoires in COVID-19. Only in-frame clones appear in the TCRdb table, and some are missing; sequencing was by immunoSEQ multiplex PCR. The repertoire holds around 700,000 clones, about 87% seen once, with about 0.26% in the top ten. The sequenced material came from peripheral blood. The receptors shown here come from a woman in her late teens or twenties with acute or convalescent COVID-19.

This clone was observed a handful of times. The chain combines TRBV7-9 with TRBJ1-2; D is uncertain. V shed 0 bases and J shed 4 bases, with 6 bases lying between them. Germline CDR1 is SEHNR and CDR2 is FQNEAQ (reference sequence). The CDR3 extends over 13 amino acids. CDR3 in amino acids: CASSLAQTYGYTF. DNA for the CDR3: TGTGCCAGCAGCTTAGCACAGACCTATGGCTACACCTTC. Complete variable domain (other parts from reference TRBV7-9 and TRBJ1-2): DTGVSQNPRHKITKRGQNVTFRCDPISEHNRLYWYRQTLGQGPEFLTYFQNEAQLEKSRLLSDRFSAERPKGSFSTLEIQRTEQGDSAMYLCASSLAQTYGYTFGSGTRLTVV.

V is TRBV29-1 and J is TRBJ1-4; 11 bases match TRBD1. Unmatched junction bases numbered 9, after V lost 5 bases and J lost 7 bases. The CDR3 has 15 residues. CDR1 is SQVTM and CDR2 is ANQGSEA in the germline V gene. Here the CDR3 reads CSVQIGQGAPEKLFF. The CDR3 DNA sequence: TGCAGCGTTCAAATCGGACAGGGGGCGCCTGAAAAACTGTTTTTT.

The genes are TRBV6-5 and TRBJ1-6; D is undetermined. Trimming left V 0 bases short and J 6 bases short, with 12 bases between. The CDR3 is made up of 16 amino acids. CDR1 is MNHEY, CDR2 SVGAGI, per germline. CDR3 sequence: CASSYSAGSGNSPLHF. In DNA, the CDR3 is TGTGCCAGCAGTTACTCGGCGGGAAGTGGTAATTCACCCCTCCACTTT.